One T cell receptor beta chain is described in this entry. This sample is part of a study of CD8 T cells in Susac syndrome. The TEMRA cells underwent FACS enrichment, while the CD8+ and CD4+ T cells underwent negative isolation. Germline V lookup: CDR1 MNHEY, CDR2 SMNVEV (reference sequence). The CDR3 extends over 14 amino acids. The V end lost 3 bases, the J end lost 0 bases, and 8 bases lay between the germline ends. Reverse transcription of about 0.5 to 1 ug RNA was carried out with random hexamers. The authors amplified TCR beta CDR3 across 54 Vbeta and 13 Jbeta using immunoSEQ multiplex PCR. Each CDR3 protein is one row after TCRdb ran MiXCR on the immunoSEQ multiplex PCR reads. The table shows around 130,000 distinct CDR3 sequences, with roughly 89% occurring only once.

This receptor was identified in a human donor with multiple sclerosis. The chain recombines TRBV27 with TRBJ1-1, with unresolved D. Sequencing used CD8+ T cells from PBMCs. The CDR3 spells CASSLVGMNTEAFF. CDR3 nucleotide sequence: TGTGCCAGCAGTTTGGTAGGGATGAACACTGAAGCTTTCTTT.